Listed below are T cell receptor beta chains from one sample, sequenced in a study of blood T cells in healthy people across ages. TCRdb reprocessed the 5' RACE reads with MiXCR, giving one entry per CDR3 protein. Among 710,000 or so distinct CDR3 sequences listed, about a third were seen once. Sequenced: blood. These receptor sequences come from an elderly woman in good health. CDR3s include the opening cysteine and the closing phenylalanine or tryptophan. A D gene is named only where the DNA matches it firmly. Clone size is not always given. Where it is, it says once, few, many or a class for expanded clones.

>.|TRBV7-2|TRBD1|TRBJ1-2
CASSLVGSRDSYGYTF
TGTGCCAGCAGCTTAGTGGGGTCCCGGGACAGCTATGGCTACACCTTC
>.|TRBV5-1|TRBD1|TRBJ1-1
CASTWDRGNTEAFF
TGCGCCAGCACCTGGGACAGGGGAAACACTGAAGCTTTCTTT
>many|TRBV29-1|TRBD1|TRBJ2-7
CSVEGQGGHEQYF
TGCAGCGTTGAGGGACAGGGGGGCCACGAGCAGTACTTC
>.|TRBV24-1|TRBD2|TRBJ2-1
CATSDLRTSGSSNEQFF
TGTGCCACCAGTGATTTAAGGACTAGCGGGAGTAGCAATGAGCAGTTCTTC
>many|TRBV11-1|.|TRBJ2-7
CASSDRERTLRGQYF
TGTGCCAGCAGCGACCGGGAACGGACGTTGCGAGGGCAGTACTTC
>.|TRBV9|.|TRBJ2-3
CASSVARGDTQYF
TGTGCCAGCAGCGTAGCTAGGGGGGATACGCAGTATTTT
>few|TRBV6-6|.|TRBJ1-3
CASSYSMGESNTIYF
TGTGCCAGCAGTTACTCGATGGGGGAGTCAAACACCATATATTTT
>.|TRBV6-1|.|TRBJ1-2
CASSERSQGWNVANYGYTF
TGTGCCAGCAGTGAAAGGTCTCAGGGGTGGAATGTGGCTAACTATGGCTACACCTTC
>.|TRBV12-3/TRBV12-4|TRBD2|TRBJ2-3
CASSGGTSGGEGTDTQYF
TGTGCCAGCAGTGGGGGGACTAGCGGGGGGGAGGGAACAGATACGCAGTATTTT
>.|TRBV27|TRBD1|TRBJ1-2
CASSSLNRGGYTF
TGTGCCAGCAGTTCCCTGAACAGGGGTGGCTACACCTTC
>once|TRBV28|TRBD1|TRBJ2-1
CASSPAGTGQGAHEQFF
TGTGCCAGCAGTCCAGCCGGAACGGGACAGGGGGCCCATGAGCAGTTCTTC
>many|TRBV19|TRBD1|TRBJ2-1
CASSTTTGPSYNEQFF
TGTGCCAGTAGTACCACGACAGGGCCCTCCTACAATGAGCAGTTCTTC
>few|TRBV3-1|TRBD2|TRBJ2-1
CASSLLGLASQEQFF
TGTGCCAGCAGCCTCTTGGGACTAGCGTCGCAGGAGCAGTTCTTC
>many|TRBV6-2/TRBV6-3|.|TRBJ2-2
CASRPLMGSPLWGELFF
TGTGCCAGCAGACCATTGATGGGGTCCCCGTTATGGGGGGAGCTGTTTTTT